This T cell receptor (beta chain) was profiled in a study of a mutant IDH1 vaccine in newly diagnosed glioma. Study context: Eight vaccinations were given in weeks 1, 3, 5, 7, 11, 15, 19 and 23. Treated patients, averaging roughly 44 years, were 62.5% male and about 38% female.

Assay used: immunoSEQ multiplex PCR; TCRdb lists only in-frame clones, some missing. The repertoire has around 120,000 clones, 80% of them found once; the top ten carry 5% to 7%. As concerns this clone: Antigen specificity is unknown.

Time point denoted: week 11, during vaccination. Doses of 300 ug of mutant IDH1 20-mer peptide were given with topical imiquimod. The sequenced sample was PBMCs, obtained from a glioma patient whose treatment included an IDH1 peptide vaccine. The TCR originated in a middle-aged man with glioma.

The DNA for the CDR3 is TGTGCCAGCAGCTTATACAGTGGGGGCACAGATACGCAGTATTTT. This encodes CASSLYSGGTDTQYF. The chain links TRBV11-2 to TRBJ2-3, with no clear D. The CDR3 runs 15 residues. V was shortened by 2 bases and J by 1 base, with 10 bases between the two germline ends. CDR1 SGHAT and CDR2 FQNNGV come from the germline V gene.